Below are 12 T cell receptor beta chains sequenced from a single sample in a study of CDR3 diversity in severe acne (dated by TCRdb to between 2019 and 2020). Libraries were prepared through PCR. Reads for this sample came from an Illumina HiSeq 2000. TCRdb applied fastp at Q25 and MiXCR to the public reads, then kept only in-frame beta chains. Under each unique CDR3 protein, matching rows form one entry showing the most common genes and DNA. This sample lists fewer than 100,000 distinct CDR3 sequences; roughly 51% were detected once. Roughly an eighth of the sample is held by the ten biggest clonotypes. The sample was blood. These receptors were collected from a male donor in good health, without acne.

This clonotype was seen just once. The V and J genes are TRBV30 and TRBJ2-7, with 7 positions matching TRBD2. CDR1 is GTSNPN, CDR2 SVGIG, per germline (reference sequence). The V segment lost 7 bases and the J segment 0 bases; nucleotides outside the gene matches: 9. The length of the CDR3 is 14 residues. The DNA for the CDR3 is TGTGCCTCTATAACACGCGGGGGCTCCTACGAGCAGTACTTC. It specifies CASITRGGSYEQYF.

The chain joins TRBV2 to TRBJ2-7, with 7 positions matching TRBD1. Germline lookup yields CDR1 SNHLY and CDR2 FYNNEI. The CDR3 is made up of 14 amino acids. Trimming took 6 bases from V and 5 from J; bases not matched to a gene: 10. CDR3 nucleotides: TGTGCCAGCAGGAACGGGACAGCCTCGAACGAGCAGTACTTC. Protein: CASRNGTASNEQYF.

This sequence joins TRBV24-1 and TRBJ1-6; D is undetermined. V lost 3 bases and J 4 bases, leaving 3 bases between the germline ends. The CDR3 consists of 13 residues. Per germline, CDR1 KGHDR and CDR2 SFDVKD. CDR3 nucleotide sequence: TGTGCCACCAGTGATAGTTATAATTCACCCCTCCACTTT. Its translation: CATSDSYNSPLHF.

CDR3 DNA sequence: TGTGCCAGTAGTGCCCAGCGGGGGTTTAGCAATCAGCCCCAGTACTTC. This translates into CASSAQRGFSNQPQYF. The V and J genes are TRBV19 and TRBJ2-5; 8 bases line up with TRBD2. With 5 bases clipped from V and 9 bases from J, the junction kept 17 bases outside the gene matches. The CDR3 is made up of 16 amino acids. CDR1 is LNHDA and CDR2 is SQIVND in the germline V gene (reference sequence).

As for this clonotype: Mismatch with germline at one junction end may stem from a read error. The chain uses TRBV7-8 and TRBJ2-3; D may be TRBD2 (8 bases). This CDR3 spans 15 amino acids. Germline CDR1 is SGHVS and CDR2 is FQNEAQ. As DNA, the CDR3 is TGCGCCAGCAGCTTAGCGGGACAGTCCACAGATACGCAGTATTTT. Amino acids: CASSLAGQSTDTQYF.

This clonotype was seen ten or more times. The chain links TRBV19 to TRBJ1-4; D is uncertain. CDR1 is LNHDA and CDR2 is SQIVND in the germline V gene (reference sequence). The length of the CDR3 is 17 residues. The V and J ends lost 5 bases and 1 base respectively, with 17 bases between them. The DNA for the CDR3 is TGTGCCAGTAGTCCGCGACCTGGACGGCTAACTAATGAAAAACTGTTTTTT. It encodes CASSPRPGRLTNEKLFF.

This rearrangement joins TRBV7-2 to TRBJ1-2; D call uncertain. Germline assignment: CDR1 SGHTA and CDR2 FQGNSA. The CDR3 is made up of 13 amino acids. Deletions cut 6 bases from V and 2 bases from J, with 10 bases between. The CDR3 bases are TGTGCCAGCAGGAGGATCTCCAACTATGGCTACACCTTC. Translated: CASRRISNYGYTF.

This clonotype was seen a single time. V and J are TRBV12-3 or TRBV12-4 and TRBJ1-5; D is unresolved. The CDR3 has 14 amino acids. With 6 bases removed from V and 1 base from J, the gap between germline ends came to 10 bases. The CDR3 reads CASSPERSNQPQHF. In nucleotides, the CDR3 is TGTGCCAGCAGCCCTGAACGGAGCAATCAGCCCCAGCATTTT.

J is TRBJ2-1 and V is TRBV5-4; 11 bases align to TRBD2. CDR3 length: 14 residues. The J segment lost 8 bases and the V segment lost 5 bases, leaving 6 bases of the junction unmatched. CDR1 is SGHNT, CDR2 YYREEE, per germline (reference sequence). For the CDR3, the DNA is TGTGCCAGCAGGCCGACTAGCGGGAACGATGAGCAGTTCTTC. It encodes CASRPTSGNDEQFF.

This clonotype was seen repeatedly, ten times or more. The chain recombines TRBV7-2 with TRBJ1-6; no clear D gene. The germline gives CDR1 SGHTA, CDR2 FQGNSA. The length of the CDR3 is 13 residues. V lost 5 bases to trimming and J lost 4 bases, with 6 bases between them. This CDR3 reads CASSPRYNSPLHF. The CDR3 DNA follows: TGTGCCAGCAGCCCTAGATATAATTCACCCCTCCACTTT.

This clonotype was seen repeatedly, ten times or more. The V and J genes are TRBV29-1 and TRBJ1-1, with 7 bases fitting TRBD1. V dropped 6 bases and J dropped 5; count of bases not matched to a gene: 9. The CDR3 consists of 13 residues. From germline, CDR1 is SQVTM and CDR2 ANQGSEA. Here the CDR3 DNA reads TGCAGCGTCGGACGTACAGGGGAAACTGAAGCTTTCTTT. This gives the protein CSVGRTGETEAFF.

In nucleotides, the CDR3 is TGTGCCAGCAGCTTATGGGGGTTATCCTACGAGCAGTACTTC. It codes for CASSLWGLSYEQYF. The rearrangement uses TRBV7-8 and TRBJ2-7; the D gene could be TRBD1 or TRBD2 (5 bases each). The germline V gene encodes CDR1 SGHVS and CDR2 FQNEAQ. CDR3 length: 14 amino acids. V was pared by 2 bases and J by 1 base, with 9 bases between.